One sample yielded the 17 T cell receptor beta chains listed below, sequenced in a study of CD8 T cells in ankylosing spondylitis. TCRdb analysed the 5' RACE reads with MiXCR anew, one entry per CDR3 protein. Of some 150,000 distinct CDR3 sequences in the sample, roughly 11% are singletons; the top ten hold approximately 4%. The sample consisted of blood, either unsorted or a sorted T cell fraction (not recorded which). All receptors derive from a female donor with ankylosing spondylitis or in good health (not recorded which).

This clonotype was counted many times. The chain recombines TRBV12-3 or TRBV12-4 with TRBJ2-7; 9 bases match TRBD1. The CDR3 totals 14 residues. With V trimmed by 8 bases and J by 6 bases, 11 bases remained unmatched. The CDR3 coding sequence is TGTGCCAGCGGAACTCGGGACAGGGCTCGCGAGCAGTACTTC. Translation: CASGTRDRAREQYF.

This clonotype was recorded many times. CDR3: CASLNRGYEQYF. CDR3 nucleotides: TGCGCCAGCTTGAACCGGGGGTACGAGCAGTACTTC. The chain has TRBV5-1 and TRBJ2-7; the D gene is possibly TRBD2 (6 bases). The ends were cut back, 7 bases at V and 4 bases at J, with 12 bases in the middle. Germline CDR1 reads SGHRS; CDR2 reads YFSETQ. The CDR3 loop spans 12 amino acids.

This clonotype was seen at least ten times. V gene TRBV5-1 combines with J gene TRBJ2-5; the match to TRBD2 covers 10 bases. This CDR3 region has 14 residues. Per germline, CDR1 SGHRS and CDR2 YFSETQ. Trimming removed 1 base from V and 3 bases from J; junction bases left unmatched: 0. CDR3 DNA: TGCGCCAGCAGCTTGACTAGCGGGAAAGAGACCCAGTACTTC. Encoded protein: CASSLTSGKETQYF.

The table lists this clonotype with many counts. The V call is TRBV6-1, the J call TRBJ2-2; TRBD1 agrees at 7 bases. From germline, CDR1 is MNHNS and CDR2 SASEGT. The junction had 6 bases not matched to a gene; V was cut back by 6 bases and J by 5 bases. The CDR3 has 14 amino acids. CDR3 sequence: CASSGTVQTGELFF. In DNA, the CDR3 is TGTGCCAGCAGCGGGACAGTGCAAACCGGGGAGCTGTTTTTT.

Many counts were recorded for this clonotype. CDR3 region: CSVEGTSGTNEQYF. The CDR3, as DNA: TGCAGCGTTGAAGGGACTAGCGGGACCAACGAGCAGTACTTC. The chain is built from TRBV29-1 and TRBJ2-7, with 12 bases fitting TRBD2. Germline CDR1 reads SQVTM; CDR2 reads ANQGSEA. The length of the CDR3 is 14 residues. J was trimmed by 5 bases and V by 1 base; bases with no gene match: 3.

This clonotype was recorded many times. The chain links TRBV29-1 to TRBJ1-5, with D uncertain. The length of the CDR3 is 13 residues. Germline assignment: CDR1 SQVTM and CDR2 ANQGSEA. V was shortened by 7 bases and J by 0 bases, with 10 bases between the two germline ends. This CDR3 reads CSAAVGSNQPQHF. In nucleotides, the CDR3 is TGCAGCGCCGCGGTAGGTAGCAATCAGCCCCAGCATTTT. The full variable domain, its missing parts supplied by reference TRBV29-1 and TRBJ1-5, is SAVISQKPSRDICQRGTSLTIQCQVDSQVTMMFWYRQQPGQSLTLIATANQGSEATYESGFVIDKFPISRPNLTFSTLTVSNMSPEDSSIYLCSAAVGSNQPQHFGDGTRLSIL.

This clonotype was recorded at least ten times. This chain connects TRBV7-9 to TRBJ1-5; D gene uncertain. The CDR3 is 12 amino acids. Looked up from germline, CDR1 is SEHNR and CDR2 is FQNEAQ (reference sequence). V was pared by 5 bases and J by 5 bases, with 7 bases between. The CDR3 here is CASSRGDQPQHF. The CDR3 DNA sequence: TGTGCCAGCAGCCGTGGGGATCAGCCCCAGCATTTT.

This clonotype was found many times. J is TRBJ2-2 and V is TRBV12-3 or TRBV12-4; D may be TRBD2 (6 bases). Trimming pared 9 bases from V and 7 bases from J, leaving 18 bases between. This CDR3 is 14 amino acids long. The CDR3 DNA reads as TGTGCCAGTACGACCCAGAGGCGGGGCGGGGAGCTGTTTTTT. Translated, it gives CASTTQRRGGELFF.

This clonotype was recorded many times. Here the CDR3 DNA reads TGTGCCAGCTCAACAGGGGGTAATTCACCCCTCCACTTT. Protein product: CASSTGGNSPLHF. This chain uses TRBV18 with TRBJ1-6; 8 bases line up with TRBD1. The CDR3 contains 13 residues. V was clipped by 5 bases and J by 6 bases; unmatched bases: 0. Germline V gives CDR1 KGHSH, CDR2 LQKENI.

Concerning this clonotype: A read error may explain this, as a much larger clone is one base away. CDR3 nucleotide sequence: TGTGCCACCAGCACCCGGGGCGAGGGGAGATTGCGCTACGAGCAGTTCTTC. Its translation is CATSTRGEGRLRYEQFF. The chain employs TRBV15 and TRBJ2-1; D may correspond to TRBD1 or TRBD2 (5 bases each). The CDR3 sequence is 17 residues long. CDR1 and CDR2 (germline): LNHNV, YYDKDF (reference sequence). The V gene lost 4 bases and the J gene lost 10 bases, with 26 bases spanning the gap. The full variable domain, rest sourced from reference TRBV15 and TRBJ2-1, is DAMVIQNPRYQVTQFGKPVTLSCSQTLNHNVMYWYQQKSSQAPKLLFHYYDKDFNNEADTPDNFQSRRPNTSFCFLDIRSPGLGDTAMYLCATSTRGEGRLRYEQFFGPGTRLTVL.

This clonotype was counted many times. The V gene is TRBV7-9, the J gene TRBJ1-1; 8 positions match TRBD1. The CDR3 length is 15 residues. From germline, CDR1 is SEHNR and CDR2 FQNEAQ (reference sequence). J was trimmed by 0 bases and V by 5 bases; bases with no gene match: 5. The CDR3 region has the DNA TGTGCCAGCAGCCCTAAGGACAGGGTGAACACTGAAGCTTTCTTT. Encoded protein: CASSPKDRVNTEAFF.

The sample holds many counts of this clonotype. The chain carries TRBV12-3 or TRBV12-4 and TRBJ1-1; the D is unclear. V dropped 7 bases and J dropped 0 bases, with 15 bases sitting between them. This CDR3 spans 15 amino acids. The CDR3 spells CASTPRGTLNTEAFF. The CDR3 DNA reads as TGTGCCAGCACCCCACGGGGAACCCTGAACACTGAAGCTTTCTTT.

The sample holds many counts of this clonotype. The rearrangement links TRBV15 to TRBJ2-1; maybe TRBD1 (6 bases). Looked up from germline, CDR1 is LNHNV and CDR2 is YYDKDF (reference sequence). V lost 0 bases and J lost 5, with 14 bases in between. This CDR3 spans 16 amino acids. CDR3 in DNA: TGTGCCACCAGCAGAGATCTGGGGGCAGGGGACAATGAGCAGTTCTTC. Protein product: CATSRDLGAGDNEQFF.

This clonotype was seen ten or more times. The V gene is TRBV28, the J gene TRBJ2-1; 12 bases match TRBD1. The CDR3 covers 16 residues. Germline CDR1 is MDHEN and CDR2 is SYDVKM. V gave up 6 bases and J gave up 6 bases; unmatched junction bases: 9. The CDR3 DNA reads as TGTGCCAGCAGCCTCCCTCCGGGACAGGGGGCCAATGAGCAGTTCTTC. This encodes CASSLPPGQGANEQFF. The variable domain in full, with the rest retrieved from reference TRBV28 and TRBJ2-1, is DVKVTQSSRYLVKRTGEKVFLECVQDMDHENMFWYRQDPGLGLRLIYFSYDVKMKEKGDIPEGYSVSREKKERFSLILESASTNQTSMYLCASSLPPGQGANEQFFGPGTRLTVL.

This clonotype has a count of ten or more. The rearrangement links TRBV24-1 to TRBJ2-4; D unresolved. V was pared by 1 base and J by 3 bases, with 12 bases between. This CDR3 is built from 16 residues. Per the germline V gene, CDR1 is KGHDR and CDR2 is SFDVKD. CDR3 nucleotide sequence: TGTGCCACCAGTGATTTCGCCGAAGACGGCAAAAACATTCAGTACTTC. Its translation is CATSDFAEDGKNIQYF.

In this sample, this clonotype turned up many times. The chain recombines TRBV7-9 with TRBJ2-7, with 9 bases identical to TRBD2. Germline V gene sequence: CDR1 SEHNR, CDR2 FQNEAQ (reference sequence). Trimming took 2 bases from V and 4 from J; bases not matched to a gene: 6. The CDR3 length is 15 residues. CDR3 residues: CASSLWREGRYEQYF. In DNA, the CDR3 is TGTGCCAGCAGCTTATGGCGGGAGGGCCGGTACGAGCAGTACTTC.

This clonotype turned up a few times. The V call is TRBV20-1, the J call TRBJ1-2; weak D call: TRBD1 (5 bases). The CDR3 totals 11 residues. V was trimmed by 3 bases and J by 11 bases, leaving 13 bases between them. Germline CDR1 DFQATT, CDR2 SNEGSKA (reference sequence). CDR3 amino acids: CSASLKKGYTF. Here the CDR3 DNA reads TGCAGTGCTAGTCTTAAAAAGGGGTACACCTTC.